This T cell receptor (beta chain) was sequenced for a study of cytomegalovirus exposure and HLA in healthy donors. Study-level findings and limits: Under in vitro conditions, a few CMV-associated chains were confirmed as specific for CMV antigens.

In regard to this clone: No antigen is known for it.

Primers: 60 Vbeta forward and 13 Jbeta reverse. The table came from immunoSEQ multiplex PCR; TCRdb's copy has only in-frame clones and leaves some out. The sample shows some 150,000 clones, approximately 80% of them seen only once. Sequencing used PBMCs. The TCR was taken from a woman aged 45-65 years in good health and CMV-seronegative.

The CDR3 loop is CASSLGLETGGTDTQYF. CDR3 DNA sequence: TGTGCCAGCAGCTTGGGTTTAGAAACAGGGGGCACAGATACGCAGTATTTT. The J gene is TRBJ2-3, the V gene TRBV7-2, with 7 positions matching TRBD1. The CDR3 covers 17 residues. V gave up 3 bases and J gave up 1 base; unmatched junction bases: 10. Germline values: CDR1 SGHTA, CDR2 FQGNSA.